Listed below are T cell receptor beta chains from one sample, sequenced in a study of blood T cell repertoires in COVID-19. Sequenced by immunoSEQ multiplex PCR; TCRdb stores in-frame clones only, minus some. The profile covers about 76,000 clones, with 80% to 90% appearing a single time and about 20% taken by the ten largest. Sequencing input: peripheral blood. All receptors derive from an older woman with acute or convalescent COVID-19. CDR3s leave out the opening cysteine and the closing phenylalanine or tryptophan. A D gene is named only where the DNA matches it firmly.

TRBD1,TRBV10-1,TRBJ2-4,ASSEMTGDGIQY
.,TRBV7-3,TRBJ2-5,ASSLGLRQFQETQY
.,TRBV6-2/TRBV6-3,TRBJ2-7,ASSYFTGYSYEQY
.,TRBV5-1,TRBJ1-2,ASSGNEYGYT
TRBD1,TRBV3-1/TRBV3-2,TRBJ2-7,ASSQDQGQNYEQY
TRBD1,TRBV7-9,TRBJ1-3,ASSLAGQGGLSGNTIY
.,TRBV30,TRBJ1-3,AWLPGSESTIY
.,TRBV6-4,TRBJ2-1,ASSELVFNEQF
.,TRBV4-1,TRBJ2-1,ASSQLFSLGDEQF
.,TRBV3-1/TRBV3-2,TRBJ2-3,ASALRRGSTDTQY
.,TRBV2,TRBJ1-4,ASSGTGNNEKLF
.,TRBV18,TRBJ2-5,ASSPAETQY
TRBD2,TRBV7-2,TRBJ2-2,ASSLFAVAGGITGELF
.,TRBV5-4,TRBJ2-3,ASTHGGGMGTDTQY
TRBD1,TRBV28,TRBJ1-5,ASSQTGKRQPQH
.,TRBV7-6,TRBJ2-1,ASSLQSSSQF
.,TRBV5-1,TRBJ1-1,ASSLGLNTEAF
.,TRBV5-5,TRBJ1-1,ASSLAWRVNTEAF
TRBD1,TRBV5-1,TRBJ1-6,ASSTQDRANSPLH
TRBD1,TRBV24-1,TRBJ2-1,ATSDRTGRRAASHNEQF
TRBD1,TRBV5-1,TRBJ2-1,ASSLEGQSSYNEQF
TRBD1,TRBV7-2,TRBJ1-1,ASSSQGPNTEAF
TRBD1,TRBV28,TRBJ1-4,ATTGGWWNEKLF
.,TRBV29-1,TRBJ1-4,SGKEAEKLF
.,TRBV5-6,TRBJ2-6,ASSRSGSGANVLT
.,TRBV20-1,TRBJ2-1,SAIRGEQF
TRBD1,TRBV18,TRBJ1-5,ASSPDRGNQPQH
.,TRBV20-1,TRBJ1-6,SASERPGSPLH
TRBD1,TRBV19,TRBJ1-5,ASSWVTGNQPQH
.,TRBV3-1/TRBV3-2,TRBJ1-6,ASSQGQVMSGSPLH
.,TRBV10-3,TRBJ1-1,AISLGAMNTEAF
.,TRBV6-2/TRBV6-3,TRBJ2-5,ASSYRVQRETQY
.,TRBV30,TRBJ1-3,AWRTAGHGNTIY
TRBD1,TRBV5-6,TRBJ1-5,ASSSTGTGGFLQPQH
TRBD1,TRBV6-5,TRBJ1-2,ASRGTGVYGYT
.,TRBV10-3,TRBJ2-5,AISESRGKETQY
.,TRBV6-5,TRBJ1-5,ASRLGGSGNQPQH
TRBD1,TRBV11-2,TRBJ1-4,ASSRGQGEKLF
TRBD2,TRBV7-7,TRBJ2-5,ASSQSGGQETQY
.,TRBV2,TRBJ1-5,ASSVSELVNQPQH
.,TRBV2,TRBJ1-2,ASSEALMSRPGYT
TRBD2,TRBV6-5,TRBJ2-5,ASTSGTSGAKTQY
.,TRBV6-5,TRBJ2-1,ASSLGTRVYNEQF
TRBD1,TRBV2,TRBJ2-5,ATMGYRGPETQY
TRBD1,TRBV29-1,TRBJ2-7,SYMGQGTTYEQY
.,TRBV7-2,TRBJ2-1,ASSPDRRGYNEQF
.,TRBV19,TRBJ1-5,ASSTPGLYQPQH
.,TRBV19,TRBJ1-1,ASSARGTEAF
TRBD1,TRBV19,TRBJ1-6,ASSIDSTGVYSPLH
.,TRBV6-2/TRBV6-3,TRBJ1-1,ASSYSRVFQLFNTEAF
.,TRBV19,TRBJ1-3,ASKRQPFSGNTIY
TRBD1,TRBV19,TRBJ1-5,ASSTPGQGTQPQH
.,TRBV10-3,TRBJ1-1,AISPGGRTEAF
.,TRBV24-1,TRBJ1-1,ATSVGEGYGTEAF
TRBD1,TRBV28,TRBJ1-2,ASSATGAYGYT
.,TRBV15,TRBJ2-7,ATSRDRGSYEQY
.,TRBV5-1,TRBJ1-2,ASSLAGDGYT
TRBD2,TRBV9,TRBJ2-5,ASSVGAAGDETQY
TRBD1,TRBV5-1,TRBJ2-1,ASSLPWAGGTGGLNEQF